The next 29 T cell receptor beta chains were all read from a single sample in a study of blood T cell repertoires in COVID-19. The protocol was immunoSEQ multiplex PCR, while the TCRdb copy is restricted to in-frame clones and leaves out a portion. Of about 250,000 clones listed, 87% are singletons. Sample: peripheral blood. These receptors came from a man aged 18 to 30 with active or convalescent COVID-19.

The chain joins TRBV27 to TRBJ2-7; 9 nucleotides align to TRBD2. The CDR3 is made up of 14 amino acids. The V segment lost 4 bases and the J segment 4 bases; nucleotides outside the gene matches: 5. Germline lookup yields CDR1 MNHEY and CDR2 SMNVEV (reference sequence). The CDR3 DNA reads TGTGCCAGCAGTTCGTCGCTAGCGGGATACGAGCAGTACTTC. Its translation is CASSSSLAGYEQYF.

V usage is TRBV7-9 and J usage is TRBJ2-3; D might be TRBD1 (6 bases). The CDR3 contains 14 residues. Germline V gene data show CDR1 as SEHNR and CDR2 as FQNEAQ (reference sequence). V gave up 8 bases and J gave up 2 bases, with 14 bases separating them. This chain's CDR3 is CASERTALTDTQYF. The DNA of the CDR3 is TGTGCCAGCGAACGGACAGCCCTCACAGATACGCAGTATTTT.

This chain uses TRBV9 with TRBJ2-1; 9 nucleotides match TRBD2. Germline CDR1 and CDR2: SGDLS and YYNGEE. The CDR3 is 17 residues long. V lost 0 bases and J lost 8; bases outside the gene matches: 12. In nucleotides, the CDR3 is TGTGCCAGCAGCGTAGTGAAGGGAGCTAGCGGGAAGGATGAGCAGTTCTTC. It is translated as CASSVVKGASGKDEQFF.

This sequence joins TRBV5-4 and TRBJ2-3, with TRBD2 as a possible D gene (6 bases). The CDR3 covers 15 residues. Per germline, CDR1 SGHNT and CDR2 YYREEE (reference sequence). V was cut by 6 bases and J by 0 bases, with 14 bases left in between. Here the CDR3 DNA reads TGTGCCAGCACCACCGGGACTTCCAGCACAGATACGCAGTATTTT. Translating it yields CASTTGTSSTDTQYF.

The rearrangement joins TRBV19 to TRBJ1-5; D is perhaps TRBD1 (5 bases). Trimming removed 7 bases at V and 0 bases at J, with 16 bases between. Germline-derived CDR1 and CDR2 are LNHDA and SQIVND (reference sequence). The CDR3 totals 16 residues. Here the CDR3 DNA reads TGTGCCAGTACCGTCGACAGTTCCTATAGCAATCAGCCCCAGCATTTT. Translation: CASTVDSSYSNQPQHF.

This clone was counted once. The genes are TRBV28 and TRBJ1-1; D is unresolved. The CDR3 runs to 14 residues. The germline V and J ends were trimmed by 2 bases and 11 bases, with 18 bases remaining between them. Germline CDR1 and CDR2: MDHEN and SYDVKM. CDR3 amino acids: CASSLLGSPMWAFF. The DNA for the CDR3 is TGTGCCAGCAGTTTACTGGGCTCCCCAATGTGGGCTTTCTTT.

The J gene is TRBJ2-2, the V gene TRBV6-6; no clear D gene. This CDR3 is built from 15 residues. CDR1 and CDR2 from the germline V gene are MNHNY and SVGAGI (reference sequence). V shed 6 bases and J shed 3 bases, with 14 bases lying between them. The CDR3 protein is CASSPVWADTGELFF. CDR3 nucleotide sequence: TGTGCCAGCAGCCCAGTGTGGGCCGACACCGGGGAGCTGTTTTTT.

This clone has a single count. The genes are TRBV7-3 and TRBJ2-3, with TRBD2 identical over 10 bases. V lost 5 bases to trimming and J lost 1 base; unmatched junction nucleotides: 3. The CDR3 is 15 amino acids. Germline CDR1 is SGHTA and CDR2 is FQGTGA. CDR3 amino acids: CASSPSGGRTDTQYF. CDR3 nucleotide sequence: TGTGCCAGCAGCCCTAGCGGGGGCCGCACAGATACGCAGTATTTT.

This chain links TRBV7-2 with TRBJ2-2; maybe TRBD1 (5 bases). Germline V gene lookup returns CDR1 SGHTA and CDR2 FQGNSA. The CDR3 is 16 amino acids. V lost 2 bases and J 5 bases, leaving 15 bases between the germline ends. The CDR3 bases are TGTGCCAGCAGCTTAAAATACAGGCTTAAAACCGGGGAGCTGTTTTTT. This gives the protein CASSLKYRLKTGELFF. Full variable domain (outside the CDR3, taken from reference TRBV7-2 and TRBJ2-2): GAGVSQSPSNKVTEKGKDVELRCDPISGHTALYWYRQSLGQGLEFLIYFQGNSAPDKSGLPSDRFSAERTGGSVSTLTIQRTQQEDSAVYLCASSLKYRLKTGELFFGEGSRLTVL.

In this sample, this clone turned up once. The chain combines TRBV28 with TRBJ2-7, with no clear D. Germline CDR1 reads MDHEN; CDR2 reads SYDVKM. The CDR3 spans 13 residues. V was shortened by 1 base and J by 6 bases, with 10 bases between the two germline ends. The CDR3 nucleotides are TGTGCCAGCAGTTTATTGGGCACACCCGAGCAGTACTTC. Protein: CASSLLGTPEQYF.

The chain is built from TRBV28 and TRBJ1-5; the match to TRBD1 covers 8 bases. The CDR3 is 15 amino acids. Germline-derived CDR1 and CDR2 are MDHEN and SYDVKM. With V trimmed by 4 bases and J by 6 bases, 8 bases remained unmatched. In nucleotides, the CDR3 is TGTGCCAGCAGTTCCTCGGACAGGGCCTCTCAGCCCCAGCATTTT. It yields the protein CASSSSDRASQPQHF.

The chain carries TRBV19 and TRBJ2-1; 13 bases line up with TRBD2. CDR3 length equals 16 residues. Germline lookup yields CDR1 LNHDA and CDR2 SQIVND (reference sequence). Germline trimming cut 4 bases from V and 4 bases from J; bases unmatched to any gene: 4. This CDR3 reads CASSRGTSGAYNEQFF. CDR3 in DNA: TGTGCCAGTAGTAGGGGGACTAGCGGGGCTTACAATGAGCAGTTCTTC.

The chain carries TRBV5-6 and TRBJ1-1; D is undetermined. Trimming shortened V by 1 base and J by 0 bases, and 16 bases separated the two germline ends. The CDR3 extends over 17 amino acids. Germline lookup yields CDR1 SGHDT and CDR2 YYEEEE. CDR3 bases: TGTGCCAGCAGCTTGAAGCGGGCCGCGGGCTTGAACACTGAAGCTTTCTTT. This encodes CASSLKRAAGLNTEAFF.

Written as DNA, the CDR3 is TGTGCCAGTAGTACGACCGCGGACAGGTTCCACGAGCAGTACTTC. It yields the protein CASSTTADRFHEQYF. The V gene is TRBV19, the J gene TRBJ2-7; 7 bases align to TRBD1. V dropped 4 bases and J dropped 5; count of bases not matched to a gene: 11. The germline V gene encodes CDR1 LNHDA and CDR2 SQIVND (reference sequence). The CDR3 is made up of 15 amino acids.

The V call is TRBV6-5, the J call TRBJ2-5; 7 positions match TRBD2. CDR3 size: 14 residues. The germline gives CDR1 MNHEY, CDR2 SVGAGI. The J segment lost 5 bases and the V segment lost 6 bases, leaving 9 bases of the junction unmatched. CDR3 residues: CASSSGLGGETQYF. The CDR3 DNA is TGTGCCAGCAGCTCTGGACTAGGCGGGGAGACCCAGTACTTC.

This clone has only a few counts. The rearrangement links TRBV6-5 to TRBJ1-3, with D possibly being TRBD1 (5 bases). The V and J ends lost 8 bases and 4 bases respectively, with 15 bases between them. Per germline, CDR1 MNHEY and CDR2 SVGAGI. This CDR3 spans 14 amino acids. CDR3 in DNA: TGTGCCAGCGGCGGGGGATCCGCGGGAAACACCATATATTTT. Its translation is CASGGGSAGNTIYF.

This sequence joins TRBV24-1 and TRBJ2-5; D is unclear. TRBJ2-4 explains the end of the DNA better; the J call may be wrong. Germline-derived CDR1 and CDR2 are KGHDR and SFDVKD. This CDR3 region has 12 residues. The CDR3 coding sequence is TGTGCCACCAGTGATTTCTTGGGCATTCAGTACTTC. It specifies CATSDFLGIQYF.

DNA for the CDR3: TGTGCCAGCTCCCGAGGTGGTACAGGGCCAAATCAGCCCCAGCATTTT. The encoded protein is CASSRGGTGPNQPQHF. The chain uses TRBV19 and TRBJ1-5; a possible D gene is TRBD1 (6 bases). CDR3 length: 16 amino acids. Trimming took off 9 bases at V and 4 bases at J, with 22 bases between the two ends. In germline, CDR1 is LNHDA, CDR2 SQIVND (reference sequence).

J is TRBJ1-2 and V is TRBV29-1; D gene ambiguous. Trimming cost V 1 base and J 6 bases, with 6 bases left between them. The CDR3 consists of 11 residues. Germline CDR1 SQVTM, CDR2 ANQGSEA. The CDR3 region has the DNA TGCAGCGTTGAAGGAGGGAATGGCTACACCTTC. Its protein is CSVEGGNGYTF.

The chain combines TRBV5-4 with TRBJ1-2; D gene uncertain. In germline, CDR1 is SGHNT, CDR2 YYREEE (reference sequence). V was cut by 0 bases and J by 4 bases, with 7 bases left in between. The CDR3 has 13 residues. The CDR3 loop reads CASSLATTYGYTF. CDR3 DNA sequence: TGTGCCAGCAGCTTGGCCACTACCTATGGCTACACCTTC.

V is TRBV20-1 and J is TRBJ2-3; D perhaps matches TRBD2 (5 bases). The CDR3 loop spans 16 amino acids. Looked up from germline, CDR1 is DFQATT and CDR2 is SNEGSKA (reference sequence). V was pared by 3 bases and J by 4 bases, with 20 bases between. The CDR3 sequence is CSASSQGFSAADTQYF. Written as DNA, the CDR3 is TGCAGTGCTAGTTCCCAAGGTTTTAGCGCGGCAGATACGCAGTATTTT.

With respect to this clone: The CDR3 does not end in the conserved phenylalanine or tryptophan, so this is likely a read error. This sequence joins TRBV7-2 and TRBJ1-2; TRBD1 is a possible D gene (5 bases). V was pared by 0 bases and J by 8 bases, with 10 bases between. Germline CDR1 is SGHTA and CDR2 is FQGNSA. There are 13 residues in the CDR3. The CDR3 DNA reads TGTGCCAGCAGCTTAGCCAGGGTGGACGGCTACACCCTC. It encodes CASSLARVDGYTL.

The rearrangement uses TRBV2 and TRBJ1-5; 10 bases map to TRBD1. J lost 4 bases, V lost 8 bases, and 2 bases had no gene match. Germline lookup yields CDR1 SNHLY and CDR2 FYNNEI. This CDR3 has 13 amino acids. The CDR3 DNA sequence: TGTGCCAGCGGACAGGGGGGTAATCAGCCCCAGCATTTT. Translation: CASGQGGNQPQHF.

The J gene is TRBJ1-5, the V gene TRBV28, with D uncertain. Deletions cut 5 bases from V and 7 bases from J, with 12 bases between. The CDR3 contains 13 residues. Germline lookup yields CDR1 MDHEN and CDR2 SYDVKM. The CDR3 nucleotides read TGTGCCAGCAGTCCCCCTGTCGGGCAGCCCCAGCATTTT. Protein sequence: CASSPPVGQPQHF.

The chain carries TRBV28 and TRBJ2-1; 7 bases align to TRBD1. The length of the CDR3 is 12 residues. After removal of 5 bases from V and 11 bases from J, the junction contained 6 bases not matched to a gene. Germline V lookup: CDR1 MDHEN, CDR2 SYDVKM. The DNA of the CDR3 is TGTGCCAGCAGTCTCCTCAGGGGGAAGCAGTTCTTC. It encodes CASSLLRGKQFF. The whole variable domain, filled in from reference TRBV28 and TRBJ2-1, reads DVKVTQSSRYLVKRTGEKVFLECVQDMDHENMFWYRQDPGLGLRLIYFSYDVKMKEKGDIPEGYSVSREKKERFSLILESASTNQTSMYLCASSLLRGKQFFGPGTRLTVL.

This clone was counted a single time. This rearrangement joins TRBV5-1 to TRBJ2-3; TRBD2 matches at 7 bases. Germline V gene lookup returns CDR1 SGHRS and CDR2 YFSETQ. The CDR3 is made up of 16 amino acids. V trimming: 4 bases; J trimming: 0 bases; junction bases outside the gene matches: 8. The CDR3 is CASSEAGRFSTDTQYF. The DNA of the CDR3 is TGCGCCAGCAGCGAAGCGGGGCGGTTTAGCACAGATACGCAGTATTTT.

V usage is TRBV29-1 and J usage is TRBJ2-7; D remains ambiguous. CDR1 is SQVTM and CDR2 is ANQGSEA in the germline V gene. V was trimmed by 4 bases and J by 0 bases, leaving 7 bases between them. The CDR3 contains 12 residues. The CDR3 bases are TGCAGCGTTGGGCAAATCTCCTACGAGCAGTACTTC. Translated: CSVGQISYEQYF.

This clone was detected once. The CDR3: CASSLEARAYEQYF. The CDR3 coding sequence is TGCGCCAGCAGCTTGGAGGCTAGAGCCTACGAGCAGTACTTC. V is TRBV5-1 and J is TRBJ2-7; D remains ambiguous. The CDR3 consists of 14 residues. CDR1 and CDR2 (germline): SGHRS, YFSETQ. V was clipped by 0 bases and J by 2 bases, with 9 bases between them. The complete variable domain, with remaining parts taken from reference TRBV5-1 and TRBJ2-7, reads KAGVTQTPRYLIKTRGQQVTLSCSPISGHRSVSWYQQTPGQGLQFLFEYFSETQRNKGNFPGRFSGRQFSNSRSEMNVSTLELGDSALYLCASSLEARAYEQYFGPGTRLTVT.

The V gene is TRBV28, the J gene TRBJ2-1, with TRBD2 identical over 8 bases. Germline CDR1 and CDR2: MDHEN and SYDVKM. J was trimmed by 4 bases and V by 3 bases; bases with no gene match: 11. The CDR3 has 17 amino acids. The DNA of the CDR3 is TGTGCCAGCAGTTTTTACTCCGGGACTAGACGGTACAATGAGCAGTTCTTC. This codes for CASSFYSGTRRYNEQFF.